This T cell receptor beta chain was captured in a study of shared clonotypes between healthy human individuals. For the study at large: The cohort had a couple of women and a few men, ages 18 to 49.

Samples underwent the assay at deep level. The material for each subset, its genomic DNA, was split evenly across several immunoSEQ plates. Libraries were prepared by immunoSEQ multiplex PCR; TCRdb keeps only in-frame clonotypes and omits some of them. The table lists around 1,900,000 clones, roughly 93% of them singletons. Trimming removed 3 bases at V and 0 bases at J, with 23 bases between. The CDR3 totals 20 residues. Germline V CDR1 and CDR2: ENHRY, SYGVKD. CD45RO-negative, CCR7-positively selected cells formed the naive CD8 fraction, excluding terminally differentiated effector memory CD45RA+ cells.

Sample: naive CD8+ T cells from PBMCs. This clonotype was sampled from a young man in good health. Some clones in this sample may be carry-over from other donors' samples. The J gene is TRBJ2-2, the V gene TRBV10-3; perhaps TRBD2 as D (6 bases). CDR3 bases: TGTGCCATCAGTGATCGTCTAGCGAGACTTCCCGGACCGAACACCGGGGAGCTGTTTTTT. Residues: CAISDRLARLPGPNTGELFF.